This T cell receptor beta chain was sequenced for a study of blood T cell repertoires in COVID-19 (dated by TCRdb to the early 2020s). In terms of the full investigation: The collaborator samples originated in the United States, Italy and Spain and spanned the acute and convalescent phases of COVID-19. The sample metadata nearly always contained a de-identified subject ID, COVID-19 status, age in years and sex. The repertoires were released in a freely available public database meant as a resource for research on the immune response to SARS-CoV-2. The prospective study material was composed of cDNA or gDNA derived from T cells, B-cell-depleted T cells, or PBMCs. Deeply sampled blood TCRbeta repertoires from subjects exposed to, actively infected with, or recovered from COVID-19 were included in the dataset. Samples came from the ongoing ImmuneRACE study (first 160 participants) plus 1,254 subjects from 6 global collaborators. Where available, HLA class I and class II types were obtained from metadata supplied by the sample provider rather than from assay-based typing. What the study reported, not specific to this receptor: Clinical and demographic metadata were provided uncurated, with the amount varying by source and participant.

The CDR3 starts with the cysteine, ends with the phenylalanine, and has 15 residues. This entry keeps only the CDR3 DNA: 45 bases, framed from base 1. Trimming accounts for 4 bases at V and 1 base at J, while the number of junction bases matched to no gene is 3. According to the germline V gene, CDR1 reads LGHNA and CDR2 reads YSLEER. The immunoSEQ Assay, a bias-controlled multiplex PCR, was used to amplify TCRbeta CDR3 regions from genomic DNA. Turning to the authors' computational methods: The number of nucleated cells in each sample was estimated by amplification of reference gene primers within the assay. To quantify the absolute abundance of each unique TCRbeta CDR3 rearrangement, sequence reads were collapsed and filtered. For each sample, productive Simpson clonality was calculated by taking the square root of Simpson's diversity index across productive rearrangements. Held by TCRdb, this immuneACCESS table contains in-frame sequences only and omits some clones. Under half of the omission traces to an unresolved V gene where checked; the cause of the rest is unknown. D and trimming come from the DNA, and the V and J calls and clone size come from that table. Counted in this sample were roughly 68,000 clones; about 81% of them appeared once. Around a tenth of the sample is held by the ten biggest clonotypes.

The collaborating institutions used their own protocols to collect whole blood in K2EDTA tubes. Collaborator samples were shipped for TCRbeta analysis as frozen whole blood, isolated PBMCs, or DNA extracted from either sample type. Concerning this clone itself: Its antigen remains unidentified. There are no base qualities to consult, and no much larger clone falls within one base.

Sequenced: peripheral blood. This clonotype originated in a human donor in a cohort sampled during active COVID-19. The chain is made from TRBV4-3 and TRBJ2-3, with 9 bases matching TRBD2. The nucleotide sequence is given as TGCGCCAGCAGCCTTTTAGCGGGAGGCACAGATACGCAGTATTTT. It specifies CASSLLAGGTDTQYF.